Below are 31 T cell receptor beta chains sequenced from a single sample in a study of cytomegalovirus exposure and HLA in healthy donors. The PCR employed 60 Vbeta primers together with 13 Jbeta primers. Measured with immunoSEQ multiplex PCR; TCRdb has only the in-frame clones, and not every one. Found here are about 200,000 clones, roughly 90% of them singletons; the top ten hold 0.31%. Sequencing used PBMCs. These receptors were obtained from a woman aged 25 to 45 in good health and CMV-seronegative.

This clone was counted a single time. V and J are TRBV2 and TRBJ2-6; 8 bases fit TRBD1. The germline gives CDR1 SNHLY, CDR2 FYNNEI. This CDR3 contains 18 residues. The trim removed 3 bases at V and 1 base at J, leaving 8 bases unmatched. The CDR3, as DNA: TGTGCCAGCAGTGACGTGGACAGGGCTAGTTCTGGGGCCAACGTCCTGACTTTC. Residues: CASSDVDRASSGANVLTF.

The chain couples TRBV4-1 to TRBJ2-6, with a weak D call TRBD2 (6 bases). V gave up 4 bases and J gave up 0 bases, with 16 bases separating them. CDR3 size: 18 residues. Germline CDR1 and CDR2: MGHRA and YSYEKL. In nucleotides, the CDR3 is TGCGCCAGCAGCCCCCTGGGCGCGGGGAACTCTGGGGCCAACGTCCTGACTTTC. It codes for CASSPLGAGNSGANVLTF.

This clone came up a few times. The CDR3 spells CASTDRGARSYNEQFF. DNA for the CDR3: TGTGCCAGCACCGACCGGGGGGCGCGGTCCTACAATGAGCAGTTCTTC. The chain links TRBV6-6 to TRBJ2-1, with D maybe TRBD2 (7 bases). The CDR3 extends over 16 amino acids. The V end was cut by 7 bases, the J end by 1 base, with 17 bases between. Germline CDR1 MNHNY, CDR2 SVGAGI (reference sequence).

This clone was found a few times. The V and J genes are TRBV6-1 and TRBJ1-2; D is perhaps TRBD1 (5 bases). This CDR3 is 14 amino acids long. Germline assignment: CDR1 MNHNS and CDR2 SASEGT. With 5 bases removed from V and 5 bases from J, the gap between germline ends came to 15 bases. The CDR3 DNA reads TGTGCCAGCAGTCCAACCAGGGTTGAGTATGGCTACACCTTC. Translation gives CASSPTRVEYGYTF.

CDR3 loop: CAISSTATGWYEQYF. The CDR3 DNA reads TGTGCCATCAGTTCTACGGCGACGGGATGGTACGAGCAGTACTTC. V usage is TRBV10-3 and J usage is TRBJ2-7; weak D call: TRBD2 (5 bases). The CDR3 spans 15 residues. Looked up from germline, CDR1 is ENHRY and CDR2 is SYGVKD. V lost 5 bases and J 4 bases, leaving 18 bases between the germline ends.

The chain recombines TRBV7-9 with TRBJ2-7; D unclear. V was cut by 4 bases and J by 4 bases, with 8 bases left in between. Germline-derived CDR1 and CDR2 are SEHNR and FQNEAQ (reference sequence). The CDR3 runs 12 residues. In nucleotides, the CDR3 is TGTGCCAGCAGCTCCTCCGGGTACGAGCAGTACTTC. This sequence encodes CASSSSGYEQYF.

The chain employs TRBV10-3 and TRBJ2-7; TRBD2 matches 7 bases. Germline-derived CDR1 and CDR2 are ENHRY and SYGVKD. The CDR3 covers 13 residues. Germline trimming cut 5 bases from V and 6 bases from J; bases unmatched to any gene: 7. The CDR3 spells CAISQEGRAEQYF. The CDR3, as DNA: TGTGCCATCAGTCAGGAGGGGAGGGCCGAGCAGTACTTC.

CDR3 nucleotide sequence: TGTGCCAGCAGCTTGGTCGGGTACACAGATACGCAGTATTTT. Amino acid sequence: CASSLVGYTDTQYF. The V call is TRBV5-4, the J call TRBJ2-3; D is undetermined. V dropped 0 bases and J dropped 2 bases, with 7 bases sitting between them. This CDR3 spans 14 amino acids. CDR1 and CDR2 (germline): SGHNT, YYREEE (reference sequence).

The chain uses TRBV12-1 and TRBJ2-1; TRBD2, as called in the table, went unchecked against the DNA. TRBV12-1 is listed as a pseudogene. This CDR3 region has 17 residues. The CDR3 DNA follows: TGTGCCAGCAGCTCCGAAGCTAGCGGGGGCTTTTTGGATGAGCAGTTCTTC. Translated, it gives CASSSEASGGFLDEQFF.

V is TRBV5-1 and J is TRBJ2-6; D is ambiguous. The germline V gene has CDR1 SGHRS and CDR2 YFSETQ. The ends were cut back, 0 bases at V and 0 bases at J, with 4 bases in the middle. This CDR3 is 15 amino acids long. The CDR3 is CASSLAISGANVLTF. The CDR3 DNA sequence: TGCGCCAGCAGCTTGGCAATCTCTGGGGCCAACGTCCTGACTTTC.

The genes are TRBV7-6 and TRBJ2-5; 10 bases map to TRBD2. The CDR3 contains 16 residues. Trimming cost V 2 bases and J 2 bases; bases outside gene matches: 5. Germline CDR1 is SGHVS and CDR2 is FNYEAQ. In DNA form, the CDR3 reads TGTGCCAGCAGCTTATGGACTAGCGGAACACAAGAGACCCAGTACTTC. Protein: CASSLWTSGTQETQYF.

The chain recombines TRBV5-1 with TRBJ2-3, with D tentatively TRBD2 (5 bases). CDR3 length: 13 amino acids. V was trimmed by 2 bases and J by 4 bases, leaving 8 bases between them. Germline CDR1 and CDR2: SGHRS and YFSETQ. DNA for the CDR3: TGCGCCAGCAGCTTAGAACTAGCAGATACGCAGTATTTT. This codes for CASSLELADTQYF.

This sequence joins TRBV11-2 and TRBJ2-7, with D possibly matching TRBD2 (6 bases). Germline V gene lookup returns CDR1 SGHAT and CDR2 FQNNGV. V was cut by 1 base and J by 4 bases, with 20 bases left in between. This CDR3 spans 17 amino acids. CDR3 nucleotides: TGTGCCAGCAGCTTAGGCTCTACGTGGGGGGAGAGTTACGAGCAGTACTTC. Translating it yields CASSLGSTWGESYEQYF.

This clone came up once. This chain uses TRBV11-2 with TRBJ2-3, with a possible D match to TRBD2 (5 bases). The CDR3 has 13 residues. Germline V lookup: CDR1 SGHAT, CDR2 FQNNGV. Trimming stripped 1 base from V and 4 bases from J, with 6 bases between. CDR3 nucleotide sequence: TGTGCCAGCAGCTTAGCGGGGTCAGATACGCAGTATTTT. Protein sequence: CASSLAGSDTQYF.

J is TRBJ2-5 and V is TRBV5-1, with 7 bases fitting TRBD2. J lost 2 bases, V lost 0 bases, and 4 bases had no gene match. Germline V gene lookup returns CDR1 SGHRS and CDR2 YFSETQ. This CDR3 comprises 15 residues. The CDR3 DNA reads TGCGCCAGCAGCTTGGTAGCTAGCGGACAAGAGACCCAGTACTTC. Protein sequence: CASSLVASGQETQYF.

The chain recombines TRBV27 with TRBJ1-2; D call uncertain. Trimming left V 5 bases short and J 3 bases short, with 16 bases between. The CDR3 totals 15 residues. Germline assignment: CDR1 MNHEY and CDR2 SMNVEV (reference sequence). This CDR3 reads CASSPSPRGDYGYTF. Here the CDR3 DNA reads TGTGCCAGCAGTCCCTCCCCGAGAGGCGACTATGGCTACACCTTC.

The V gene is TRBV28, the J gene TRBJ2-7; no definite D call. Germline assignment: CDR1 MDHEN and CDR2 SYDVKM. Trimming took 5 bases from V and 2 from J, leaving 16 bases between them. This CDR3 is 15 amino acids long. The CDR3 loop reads CASSRRGVTAYEQYF. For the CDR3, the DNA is TGTGCCAGCAGTCGCCGCGGAGTCACTGCCTACGAGCAGTACTTC.

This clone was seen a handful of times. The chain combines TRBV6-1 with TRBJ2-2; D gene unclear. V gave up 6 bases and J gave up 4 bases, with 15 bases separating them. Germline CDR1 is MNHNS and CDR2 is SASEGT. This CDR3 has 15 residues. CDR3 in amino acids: CASSSPYRATGELFF. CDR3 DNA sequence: TGTGCCAGCAGCTCCCCCTACCGTGCCACCGGGGAGCTGTTTTTT.

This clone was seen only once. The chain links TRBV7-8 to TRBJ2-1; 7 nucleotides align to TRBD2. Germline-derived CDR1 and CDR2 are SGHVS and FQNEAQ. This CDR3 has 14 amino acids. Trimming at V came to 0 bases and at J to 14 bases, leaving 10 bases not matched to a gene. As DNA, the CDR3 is TGTGCCAGCAGCTTAGCGCGAAGACTAGCTCCTGAGTTCTTC. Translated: CASSLARRLAPEFF. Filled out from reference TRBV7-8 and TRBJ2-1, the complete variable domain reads GAGVSQSPRYKVAKRGQDVALRCDPISGHVSLFWYQQALGQGPEFLTYFQNEAQLDKSGLPSDRFFAERPEGSVSTLKIQRTQQEDSAVYLCASSLARRLAPEFFGPGTRLTVL.

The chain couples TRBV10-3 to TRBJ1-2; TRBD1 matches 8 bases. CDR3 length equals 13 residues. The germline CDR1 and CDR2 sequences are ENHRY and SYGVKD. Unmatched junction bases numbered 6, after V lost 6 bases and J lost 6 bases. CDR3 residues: CAIRSTGGHGYTF. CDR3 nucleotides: TGTGCCATCAGGTCTACAGGGGGGCATGGCTACACCTTC.

The CDR3 nucleotides read TGCGCCAGCAGCCAAGATGAGGCGGGAGGTATTTATGAGCAGTTCTTC. Its translation is CASSQDEAGGIYEQFF. The chain links TRBV4-1 to TRBJ2-1, with 8 bases that match TRBD2. Per the germline V gene, CDR1 is MGHRA and CDR2 is YSYEKL. The CDR3 sequence is 16 residues long. V lost 0 bases and J lost 8; bases outside the gene matches: 9.

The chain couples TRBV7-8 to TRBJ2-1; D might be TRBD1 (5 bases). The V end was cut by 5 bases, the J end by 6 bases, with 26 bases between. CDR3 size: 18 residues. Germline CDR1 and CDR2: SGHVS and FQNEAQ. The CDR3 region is CASSQSRTHLKGGNEQFF. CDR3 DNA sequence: TGTGCCAGCAGCCAATCCAGGACACATCTCAAGGGTGGCAATGAGCAGTTCTTC. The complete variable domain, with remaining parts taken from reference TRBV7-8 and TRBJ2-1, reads GAGVSQSPRYKVAKRGQDVALRCDPISGHVSLFWYQQALGQGPEFLTYFQNEAQLDKSGLPSDRFFAERPEGSVSTLKIQRTQQEDSAVYLCASSQSRTHLKGGNEQFFGPGTRLTVL.

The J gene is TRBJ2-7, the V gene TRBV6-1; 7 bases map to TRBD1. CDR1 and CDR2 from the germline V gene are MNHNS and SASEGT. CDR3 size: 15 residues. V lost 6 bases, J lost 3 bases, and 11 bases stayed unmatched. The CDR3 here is CASRADREIFYEQYF. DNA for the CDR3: TGTGCCAGCAGAGCCGACAGGGAGATTTTCTACGAGCAGTACTTC.

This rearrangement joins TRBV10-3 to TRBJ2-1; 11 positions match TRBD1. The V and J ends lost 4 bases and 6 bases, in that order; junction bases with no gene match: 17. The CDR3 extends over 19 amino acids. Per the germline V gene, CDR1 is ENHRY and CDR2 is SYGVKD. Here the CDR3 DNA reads TGTGCCATCAGTGCCCACCGGGACAGGGGGTTCGAGTGGCCCAATGAGCAGTTCTTC. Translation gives CAISAHRDRGFEWPNEQFF.

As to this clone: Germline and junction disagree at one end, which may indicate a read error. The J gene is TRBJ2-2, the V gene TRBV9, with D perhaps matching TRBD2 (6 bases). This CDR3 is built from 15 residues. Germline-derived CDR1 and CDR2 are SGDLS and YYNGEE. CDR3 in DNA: TGTGCCAGCAGCGTGGGCAGACTTAACACCGGGGGGCTGTTTTTT. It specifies CASSVGRLNTGGLFF. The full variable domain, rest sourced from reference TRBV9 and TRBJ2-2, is DSGVTQTPKHLITATGQRVTLRCSPRSGDLSVYWYQQSLDQGLQFLIQYYNGEERAKGNILERFSAQQFPDLHSELNLSSLELGDSALYFCASSVGRLNTGGLFFGEGSRLTVL.

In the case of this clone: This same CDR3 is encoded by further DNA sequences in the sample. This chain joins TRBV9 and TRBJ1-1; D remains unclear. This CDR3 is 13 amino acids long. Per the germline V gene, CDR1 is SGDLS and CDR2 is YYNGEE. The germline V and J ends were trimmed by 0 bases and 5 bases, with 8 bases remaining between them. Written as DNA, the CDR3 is TGTGCCAGCAGCGTAGGAGGGAGGACTGAAGCTTTCTTT. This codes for CASSVGGRTEAFF.

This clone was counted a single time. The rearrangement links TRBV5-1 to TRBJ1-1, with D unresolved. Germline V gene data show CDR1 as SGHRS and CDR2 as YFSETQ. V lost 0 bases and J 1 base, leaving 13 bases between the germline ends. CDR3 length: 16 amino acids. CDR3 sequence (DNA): TGCGCCAGCAGCTTGGTCCATCTTCTAGGGAACACTGAAGCTTTCTTT. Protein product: CASSLVHLLGNTEAFF.

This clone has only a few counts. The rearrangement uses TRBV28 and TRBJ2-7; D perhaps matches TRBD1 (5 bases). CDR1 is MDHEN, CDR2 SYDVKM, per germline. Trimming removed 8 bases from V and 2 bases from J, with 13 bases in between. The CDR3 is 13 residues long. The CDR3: CASGRAATYEQYF. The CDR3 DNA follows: TGTGCCAGCGGCAGGGCCGCCACCTACGAGCAGTACTTC.

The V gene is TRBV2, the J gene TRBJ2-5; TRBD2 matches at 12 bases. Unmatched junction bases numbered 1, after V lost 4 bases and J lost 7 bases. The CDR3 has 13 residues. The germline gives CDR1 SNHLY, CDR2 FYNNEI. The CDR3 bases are TGTGCCAGCAGTGGGGGACTAGCGGGGACCCAGTACTTC. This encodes CASSGGLAGTQYF.

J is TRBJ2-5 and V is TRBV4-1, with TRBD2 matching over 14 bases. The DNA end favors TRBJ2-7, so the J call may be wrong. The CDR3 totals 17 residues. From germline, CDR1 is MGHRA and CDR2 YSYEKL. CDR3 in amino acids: CASSHKGTSGGRDEQYF. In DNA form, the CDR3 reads TGCGCCAGCAGCCACAAGGGGACTAGCGGGGGCCGCGACGAGCAGTACTTC.

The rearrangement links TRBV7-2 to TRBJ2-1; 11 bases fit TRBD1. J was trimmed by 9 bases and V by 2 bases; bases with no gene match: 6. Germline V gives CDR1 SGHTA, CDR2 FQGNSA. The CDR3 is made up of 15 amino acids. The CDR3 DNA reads TGTGCCAGCAGCTTATCAGGGACAGGGGGTTTTGAGCAGTTCTTC. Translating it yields CASSLSGTGGFEQFF.